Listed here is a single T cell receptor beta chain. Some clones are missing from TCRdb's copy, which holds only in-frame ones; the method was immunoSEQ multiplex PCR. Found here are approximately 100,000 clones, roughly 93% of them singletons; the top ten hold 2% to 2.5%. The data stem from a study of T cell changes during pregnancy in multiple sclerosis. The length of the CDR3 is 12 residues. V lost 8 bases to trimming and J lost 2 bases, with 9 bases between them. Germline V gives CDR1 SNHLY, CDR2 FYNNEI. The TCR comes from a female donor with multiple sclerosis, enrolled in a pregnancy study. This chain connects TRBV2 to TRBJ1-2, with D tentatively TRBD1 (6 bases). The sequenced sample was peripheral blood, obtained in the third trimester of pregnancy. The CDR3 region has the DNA TGTGCCAGCGGTCAGGGGAACTATGGCTACACCTTC. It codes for CASGQGNYGYTF.